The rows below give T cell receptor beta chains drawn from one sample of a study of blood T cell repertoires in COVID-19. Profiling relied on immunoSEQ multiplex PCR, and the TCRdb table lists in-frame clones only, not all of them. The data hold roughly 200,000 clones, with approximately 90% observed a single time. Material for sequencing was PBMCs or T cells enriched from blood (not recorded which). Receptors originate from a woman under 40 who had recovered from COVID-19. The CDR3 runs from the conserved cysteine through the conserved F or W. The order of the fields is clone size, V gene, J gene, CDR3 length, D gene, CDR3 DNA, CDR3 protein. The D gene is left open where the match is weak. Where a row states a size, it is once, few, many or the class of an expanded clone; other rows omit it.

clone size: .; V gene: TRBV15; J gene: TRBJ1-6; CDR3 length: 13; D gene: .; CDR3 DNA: TGTGCCACCAGTAAGGAGGGTAACTCACCCCTCCACTTT; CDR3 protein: CATSKEGNSPLHF
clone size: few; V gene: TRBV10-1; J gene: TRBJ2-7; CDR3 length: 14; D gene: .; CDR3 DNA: TGCGCCAGCAGTGCGTTCAGGGGAGACTACGAGCAGTACTTC; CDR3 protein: CASSAFRGDYEQYF
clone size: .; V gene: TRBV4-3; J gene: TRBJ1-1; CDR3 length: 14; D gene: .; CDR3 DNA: TGCGCCAGCAGCCAAAACAGGGTATTCACTGAAGCTTTCTTT; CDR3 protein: CASSQNRVFTEAFF
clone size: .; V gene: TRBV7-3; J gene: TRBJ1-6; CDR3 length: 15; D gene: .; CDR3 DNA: TGTGCCAGCAGCCTCGCGCAGGGAAATAATTCACCCCTCCACTTT; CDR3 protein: CASSLAQGNNSPLHF
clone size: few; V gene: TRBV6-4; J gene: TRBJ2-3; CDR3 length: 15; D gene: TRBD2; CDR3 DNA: TGTGCCAGCAGCGATAGCGGGGGGGCCTCAGATACGCAGTATTTT; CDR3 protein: CASSDSGGASDTQYF
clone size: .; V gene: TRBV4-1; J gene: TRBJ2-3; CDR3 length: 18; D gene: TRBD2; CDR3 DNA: TGCGCCAGCAGCCAACTGCCCCGACTAGCGGGGAAGGGAGATACGCAGTATTTT; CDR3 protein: CASSQLPRLAGKGDTQYF
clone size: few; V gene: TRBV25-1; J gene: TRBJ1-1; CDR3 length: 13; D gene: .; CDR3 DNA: TGTGCCAGCAGTGAGACGGCAGGGGTTAGCGCTTTCTTT; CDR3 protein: CASSETAGVSAFF
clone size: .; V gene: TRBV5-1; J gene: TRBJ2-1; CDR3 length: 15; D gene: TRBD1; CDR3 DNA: TGCGCCAGCAGCACCGGACAGGGCAACTTCAATGAGCAGTTCTTC; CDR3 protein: CASSTGQGNFNEQFF
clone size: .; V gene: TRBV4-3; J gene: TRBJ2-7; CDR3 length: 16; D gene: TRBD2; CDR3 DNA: TGCGCCAGCAGCCATTCTAGCGGGGGGGCTGCCTACGAGCAGTACTTC; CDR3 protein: CASSHSSGGAAYEQYF
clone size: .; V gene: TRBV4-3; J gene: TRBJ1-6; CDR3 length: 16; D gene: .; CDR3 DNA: TGCGCCAGCAGCCAGAGCCTCAGGGGAGGGAATTCACCCCTCCACTTT; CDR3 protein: CASSQSLRGGNSPLHF
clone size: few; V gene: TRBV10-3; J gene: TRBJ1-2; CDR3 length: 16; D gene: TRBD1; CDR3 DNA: TGTGCCATCAGAGTAGGCCAGGGGGCGCCTAGTTACGGCTACACCTTC; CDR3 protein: CAIRVGQGAPSYGYTF
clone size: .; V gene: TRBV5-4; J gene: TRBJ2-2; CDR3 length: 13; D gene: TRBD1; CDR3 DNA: TGTGCCAGCAGCAGACAGGGAACCGGGGAGCTGTTTTTT; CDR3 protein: CASSRQGTGELFF
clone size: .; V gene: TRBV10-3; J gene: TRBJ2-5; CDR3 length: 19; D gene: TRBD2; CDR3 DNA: TGTGCCATCAGTGCTGGTATTTTCGGACTAGCGGGGGGGCAAGAGACCCAGTACTTC; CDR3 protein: CAISAGIFGLAGGQETQYF
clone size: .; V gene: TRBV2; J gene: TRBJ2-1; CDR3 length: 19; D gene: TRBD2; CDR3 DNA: TGTGCCAGCAGTGAAACGGGACTAGCTCCCGCCAAAACCTACAATGAGCAGTTCTTC; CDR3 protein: CASSETGLAPAKTYNEQFF
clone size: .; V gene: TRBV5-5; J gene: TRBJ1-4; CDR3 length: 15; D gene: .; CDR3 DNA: TGTGCCAGCAGCTTCGCAGGCCGTCTTAATGAAAAACTGTTTTTT; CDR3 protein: CASSFAGRLNEKLFF
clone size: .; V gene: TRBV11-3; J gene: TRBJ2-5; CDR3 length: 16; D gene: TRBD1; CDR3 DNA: TGTGCCAGCAGCTTGGGACAGGGGGCGATGAGAGAGACCCAGTACTTC; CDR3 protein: CASSLGQGAMRETQYF
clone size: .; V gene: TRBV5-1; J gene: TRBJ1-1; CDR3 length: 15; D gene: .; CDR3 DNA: TGCGCCAGCAGCTCGTCACAGGTCCTGAACACTGAAGCTTTCTTT; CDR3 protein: CASSSSQVLNTEAFF
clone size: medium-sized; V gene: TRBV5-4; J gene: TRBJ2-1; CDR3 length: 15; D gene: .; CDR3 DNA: TGTGCCAGCAGCTCTACCGAGTTGTCCTACAATGAGCAGTTCTTC; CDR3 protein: CASSSTELSYNEQFF
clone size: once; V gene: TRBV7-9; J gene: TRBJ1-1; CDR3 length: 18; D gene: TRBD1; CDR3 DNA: TGTGCCAGCAGCTTAGTTGGGACAGGAGGTCGCGTGAACACTGAAGCTTTCTTT; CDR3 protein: CASSLVGTGGRVNTEAFF
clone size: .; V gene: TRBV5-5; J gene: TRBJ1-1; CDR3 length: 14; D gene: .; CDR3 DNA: TGTGCCAGCAGCTTGGCGGGGATGAACACTGAAGCTTTCTTT; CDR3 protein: CASSLAGMNTEAFF
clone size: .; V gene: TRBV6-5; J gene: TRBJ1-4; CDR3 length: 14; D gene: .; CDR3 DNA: TGTGCCAGCAGTTCGCAGGGGTCAGTCGAAAAACTGTTTTTT; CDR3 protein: CASSSQGSVEKLFF
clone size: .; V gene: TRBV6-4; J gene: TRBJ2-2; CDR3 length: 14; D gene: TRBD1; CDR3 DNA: TGTGCCAGCAGCCGGGACAGCCAAACCGGGGAGCTGTTTTTT; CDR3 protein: CASSRDSQTGELFF
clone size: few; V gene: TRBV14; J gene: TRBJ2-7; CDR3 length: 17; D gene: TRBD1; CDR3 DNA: TGTGCCAGCAGCCAAGGGTTACCGGGACAGGGGGCCTCCGAGCAGTACTTC; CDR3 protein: CASSQGLPGQGASEQYF
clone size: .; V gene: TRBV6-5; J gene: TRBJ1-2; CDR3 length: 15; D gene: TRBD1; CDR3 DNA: TGTGCCAGCAGTTATAGTGCGGGACAGGTTTATGGCTACACCTTC; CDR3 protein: CASSYSAGQVYGYTF
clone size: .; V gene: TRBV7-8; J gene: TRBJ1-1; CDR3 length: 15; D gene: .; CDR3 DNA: TGTGCCAGCAGCTTAGTGGTGACAGGGAACACTGAAGCTTTCTTT; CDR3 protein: CASSLVVTGNTEAFF
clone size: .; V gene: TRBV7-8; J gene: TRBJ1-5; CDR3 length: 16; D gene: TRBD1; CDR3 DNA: TGTGCCAGCAGCACCGGACAGGGTCAATCTAATCAGCCCCAGCATTTT; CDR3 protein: CASSTGQGQSNQPQHF
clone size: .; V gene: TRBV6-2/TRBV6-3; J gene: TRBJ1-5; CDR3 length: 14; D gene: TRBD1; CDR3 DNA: TGTGCCAGCAGTCGGGGACAGGTCAATCAGCCCCAGCATTTT; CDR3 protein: CASSRGQVNQPQHF
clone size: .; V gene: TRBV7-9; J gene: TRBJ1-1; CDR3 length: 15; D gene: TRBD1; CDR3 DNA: TGTGCCAGCAGCTCACCGGGACAGGTGGACACTGAAGCTTTCTTT; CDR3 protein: CASSSPGQVDTEAFF
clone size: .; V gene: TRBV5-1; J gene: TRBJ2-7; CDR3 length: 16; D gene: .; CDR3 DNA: TGCGCCAGCAGCCCGAACCTCGGGGGAAATGTTTACGAGCAGTACTTC; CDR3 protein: CASSPNLGGNVYEQYF